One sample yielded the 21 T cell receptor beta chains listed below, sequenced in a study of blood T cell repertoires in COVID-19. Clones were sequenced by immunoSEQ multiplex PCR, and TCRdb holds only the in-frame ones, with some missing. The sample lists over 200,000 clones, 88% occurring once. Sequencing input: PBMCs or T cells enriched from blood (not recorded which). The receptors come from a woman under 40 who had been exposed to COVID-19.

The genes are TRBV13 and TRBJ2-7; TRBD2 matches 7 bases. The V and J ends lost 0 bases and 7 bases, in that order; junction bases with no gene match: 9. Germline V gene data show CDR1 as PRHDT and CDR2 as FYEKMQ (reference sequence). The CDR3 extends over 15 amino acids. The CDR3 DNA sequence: TGTGCCAGCAGCTTAGGCCTTGGGGGAGGGCAAGAGCAGTACTTC. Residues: CASSLGLGGGQEQYF.

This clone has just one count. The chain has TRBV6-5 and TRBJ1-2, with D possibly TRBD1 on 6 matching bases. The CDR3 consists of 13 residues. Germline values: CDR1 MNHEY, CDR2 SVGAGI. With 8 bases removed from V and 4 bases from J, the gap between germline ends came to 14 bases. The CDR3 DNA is TGTGCCAGCCGGCCGGGGGGCTTCTATGGCTACACCTTC. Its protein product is CASRPGGFYGYTF.

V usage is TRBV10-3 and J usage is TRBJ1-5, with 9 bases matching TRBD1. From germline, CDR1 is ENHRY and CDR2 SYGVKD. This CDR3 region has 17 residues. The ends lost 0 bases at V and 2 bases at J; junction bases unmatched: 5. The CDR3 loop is CAISESRGDRGNQPQHF. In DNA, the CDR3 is TGTGCCATCAGTGAGTCTAGGGGGGACAGGGGCAATCAGCCCCAGCATTTT.

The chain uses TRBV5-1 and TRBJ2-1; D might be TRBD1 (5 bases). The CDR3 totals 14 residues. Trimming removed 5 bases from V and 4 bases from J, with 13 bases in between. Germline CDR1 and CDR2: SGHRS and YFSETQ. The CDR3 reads CASSSGQGYNEQFF. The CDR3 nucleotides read TGCGCCAGCAGTTCCGGACAAGGATACAATGAGCAGTTCTTC.

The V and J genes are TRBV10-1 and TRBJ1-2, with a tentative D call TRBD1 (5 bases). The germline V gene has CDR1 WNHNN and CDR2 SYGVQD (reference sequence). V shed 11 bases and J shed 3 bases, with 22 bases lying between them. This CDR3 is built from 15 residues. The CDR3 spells CAGGGRADDYYGYTF. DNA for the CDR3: TGCGCCGGGGGGGGGAGGGCGGACGATTACTATGGCTACACCTTC.

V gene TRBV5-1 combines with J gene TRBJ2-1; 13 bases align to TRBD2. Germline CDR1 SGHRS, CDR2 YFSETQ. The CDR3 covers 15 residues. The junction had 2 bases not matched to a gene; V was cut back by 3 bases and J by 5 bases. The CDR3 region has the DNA TGCGCCAGCAGCTGGGGACTAGCGGGGAACAATGAGCAGTTCTTC. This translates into CASSWGLAGNNEQFF.

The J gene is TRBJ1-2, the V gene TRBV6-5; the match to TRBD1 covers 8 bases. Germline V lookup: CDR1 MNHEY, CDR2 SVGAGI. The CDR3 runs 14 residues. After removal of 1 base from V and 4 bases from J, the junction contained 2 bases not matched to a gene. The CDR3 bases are TGTGCCAGCAGTTACTTCGACAGGGGCTATGGCTACACCTTC. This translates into CASSYFDRGYGYTF.

The CDR3, as DNA: TGTGCCAGCCAAAAAGGGGACAGGGGGGGTAGTGAGCAGTTCTTC. Its translation: CASQKGDRGGSEQFF. The chain couples TRBV5-4 to TRBJ2-1, with TRBD1 matching 11 bases. Germline-derived CDR1 and CDR2 are SGHNT and YYREEE (reference sequence). The CDR3 runs 15 residues. V lost 7 bases, J lost 9 bases, and 12 bases stayed unmatched. The variable domain in full, completed from reference TRBV5-4 and TRBJ2-1, reads ETGVTQSPTHLIKTRGQQVTLRCSSQSGHNTVSWYQQALGQGPQFIFQYYREEENGRGNFPPRFSGLQFPNYSSELNVNALELDDSALYLCASQKGDRGGSEQFFGPGTRLTVL.

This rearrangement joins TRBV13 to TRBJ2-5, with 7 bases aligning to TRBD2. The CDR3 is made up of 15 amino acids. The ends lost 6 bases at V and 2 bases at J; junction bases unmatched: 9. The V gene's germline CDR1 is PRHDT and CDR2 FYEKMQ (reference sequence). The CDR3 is CASSNRGVRQETQYF. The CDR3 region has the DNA TGTGCCAGCAGTAATCGGGGGGTTAGGCAAGAGACCCAGTACTTC.

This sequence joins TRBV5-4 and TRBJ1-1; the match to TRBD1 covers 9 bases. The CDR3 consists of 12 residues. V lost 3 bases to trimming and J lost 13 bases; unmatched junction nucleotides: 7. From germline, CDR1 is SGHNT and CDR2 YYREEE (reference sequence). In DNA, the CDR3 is TGTGCCAGCAGCTCGGGGACAGGGAGTTTTTTCTTT. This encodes CASSSGTGSFFF.

In DNA, the CDR3 is TGCGCCAGCAGCTTGTCATTTACGGGAGGTATAAGCTCCTACGAGCAGTACTTC. Protein product: CASSLSFTGGISSYEQYF. The rearrangement uses TRBV5-1 and TRBJ2-7, with 7 bases aligning to TRBD2. The CDR3 extends over 18 amino acids. The germline V gene encodes CDR1 SGHRS and CDR2 YFSETQ. V dropped 1 base and J dropped 0; count of bases not matched to a gene: 13.

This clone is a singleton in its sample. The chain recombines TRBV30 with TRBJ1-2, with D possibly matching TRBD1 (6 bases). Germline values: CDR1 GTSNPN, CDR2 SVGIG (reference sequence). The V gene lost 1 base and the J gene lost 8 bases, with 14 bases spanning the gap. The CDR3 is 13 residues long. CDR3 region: CAWSENWGRGYTF. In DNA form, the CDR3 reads TGTGCCTGGAGTGAAAATTGGGGGCGCGGCTACACCTTC.

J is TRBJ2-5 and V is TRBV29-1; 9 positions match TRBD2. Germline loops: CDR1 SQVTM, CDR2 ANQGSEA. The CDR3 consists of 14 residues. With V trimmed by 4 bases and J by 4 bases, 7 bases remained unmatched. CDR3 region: CSVVGTSIPETQYF. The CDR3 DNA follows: TGCAGCGTTGTCGGGACTAGCATCCCAGAGACCCAGTACTTC. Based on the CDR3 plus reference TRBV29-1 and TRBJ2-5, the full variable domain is SAVISQKPSRDICQRGTSLTIQCQVDSQVTMMFWYRQQPGQSLTLIATANQGSEATYESGFVIDKFPISRPNLTFSTLTVSNMSPEDSSIYLCSVVGTSIPETQYFGPGTRLLVL.

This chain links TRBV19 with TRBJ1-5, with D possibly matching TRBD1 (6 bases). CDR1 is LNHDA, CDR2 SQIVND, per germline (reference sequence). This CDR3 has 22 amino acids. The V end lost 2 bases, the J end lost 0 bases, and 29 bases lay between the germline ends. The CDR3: CASSIFQGPWGATRYSNQPQHF. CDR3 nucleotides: TGTGCCAGTAGTATATTTCAGGGGCCATGGGGCGCCACTAGATATAGCAATCAGCCCCAGCATTTT.

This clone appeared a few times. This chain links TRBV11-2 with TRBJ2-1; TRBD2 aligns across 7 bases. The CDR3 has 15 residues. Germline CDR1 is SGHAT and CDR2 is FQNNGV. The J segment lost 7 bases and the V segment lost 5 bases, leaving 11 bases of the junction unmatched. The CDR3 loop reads CASSTVSGLGNEQFF. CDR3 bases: TGTGCCAGCAGCACTGTTAGCGGGTTGGGGAATGAGCAGTTCTTC.

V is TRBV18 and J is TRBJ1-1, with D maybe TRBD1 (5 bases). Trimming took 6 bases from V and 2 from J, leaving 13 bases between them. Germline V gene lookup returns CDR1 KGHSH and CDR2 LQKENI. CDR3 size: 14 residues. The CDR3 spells CASSTDFGNTEAFF. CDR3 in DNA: TGTGCCAGCTCGACAGACTTTGGAAACACTGAAGCTTTCTTT.

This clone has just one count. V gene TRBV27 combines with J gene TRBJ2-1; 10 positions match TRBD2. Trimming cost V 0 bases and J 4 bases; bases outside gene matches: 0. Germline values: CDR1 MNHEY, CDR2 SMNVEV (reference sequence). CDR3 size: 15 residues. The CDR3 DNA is TGTGCCAGCAGTTTATCAGCGGGAGGGTACAATGAGCAGTTCTTC. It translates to CASSLSAGGYNEQFF.

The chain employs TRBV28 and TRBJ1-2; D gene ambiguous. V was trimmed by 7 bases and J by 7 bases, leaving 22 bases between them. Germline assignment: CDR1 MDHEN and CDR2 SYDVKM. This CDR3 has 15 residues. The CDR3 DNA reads TGTGCCAGCAATGAGGATGATTGGGTTGAGGTTGGCTACACCTTC. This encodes CASNEDDWVEVGYTF.

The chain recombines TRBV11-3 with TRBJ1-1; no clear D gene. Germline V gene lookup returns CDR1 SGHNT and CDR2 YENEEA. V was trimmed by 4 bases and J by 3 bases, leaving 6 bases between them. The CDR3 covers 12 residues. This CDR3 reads CASSSVDTEAFF. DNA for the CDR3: TGTGCCAGCAGCTCGGTGGACACTGAAGCTTTCTTT. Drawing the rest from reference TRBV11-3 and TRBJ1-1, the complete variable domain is EAGVVQSPRYKIIEKKQPVAFWCNPISGHNTLYWYLQNLGQGPELLIRYENEEAVDDSQLPKDRFSAERLKGVDSTLKIQPAELGDSAVYLCASSSVDTEAFFGQGTRLTVV.

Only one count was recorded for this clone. The CDR3 DNA is TGTGCCAGCAGCTTGGAACAGGGAAATAATTCACCCCTCCACTTT. It translates to CASSLEQGNNSPLHF. This chain connects TRBV5-4 to TRBJ1-6, with a tentative D call TRBD1 (6 bases). Between the trimmed V and J ends, which lost 0 bases and 5 bases, there was a span of 9 bases. This CDR3 has 15 amino acids. Germline CDR1 and CDR2: SGHNT and YYREEE (reference sequence).

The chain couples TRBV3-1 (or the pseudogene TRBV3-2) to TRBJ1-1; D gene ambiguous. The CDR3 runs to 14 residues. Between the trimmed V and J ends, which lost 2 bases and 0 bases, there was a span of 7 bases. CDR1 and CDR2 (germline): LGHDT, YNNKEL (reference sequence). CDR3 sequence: CASSQSDMNTEAFF. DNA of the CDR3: TGTGCCAGCAGCCAATCAGATATGAACACTGAAGCTTTCTTT.